What follows are 5 T cell receptor beta chains derived from one specimen sequenced in a study of PD-1 blockade in mismatch repair-deficient tumors (dated by TCRdb to about 2017). The library was produced with the immunoSEQ multiplex PCR assay. As stored in TCRdb, this immuneACCESS dataset retains in-frame rearrangements with V and J assigned. A fraction of the clones does not appear; measured against another copy, unresolved V genes explain less than half of the discrepancy, and the remainder lacks a known reason. A total of about 84,000 clones appear in this sample, about 85% of them only once. The ten largest clones represent about 2.4% of the sample. The time point label, as the study defines it: peripheral blood 12 weeks after first pembrolizumab dose. The sample in question was peripheral blood, obtained 12 weeks after starting pembrolizumab. Receptors originate from an adult with mismatch repair-deficient cancer.

The chain is built from TRBV7-3 and TRBJ2-5; D not certain. There are 15 residues in the CDR3. The V and J ends lost 2 bases and 1 base respectively, with 11 bases between them. Germline V gene lookup returns CDR1 SGHTA and CDR2 FQGTGA. The CDR3 DNA sequence: TGTGCCAGCAGCTTACTTCCCGGGCCCCAAGAGACCCAGTACTTC. Amino acids: CASSLLPGPQETQYF.

The genes are TRBV2 and TRBJ2-1; D call uncertain. This CDR3 spans 14 amino acids. The V end was cut by 4 bases, the J end by 1 base, with 8 bases between. Germline CDR1 is SNHLY and CDR2 is FYNNEI. The CDR3 DNA follows: TGTGCCAGCAGTGTCCAGTCGTCCTACAATGAGCAGTTCTTC. Translating it yields CASSVQSSYNEQFF.

This clone was observed once. The V call is TRBV7-2, the J call TRBJ2-1, with D perhaps TRBD1 (5 bases). V was cut by 3 bases and J by 9 bases, with 12 bases left in between. The CDR3 is made up of 13 amino acids. From germline, CDR1 is SGHTA and CDR2 FQGNSA. CDR3 protein: CASSLARESEQFF. CDR3 nucleotide sequence: TGTGCCAGCAGCTTGGCCAGGGAAAGTGAGCAGTTCTTC.

This clone was observed a handful of times. The chain joins TRBV10-3 to TRBJ2-1, with 15 nucleotides matching TRBD2. The CDR3 extends over 17 amino acids. CDR1 ENHRY and CDR2 SYGVKD come from the germline V gene. With V trimmed by 10 bases and J by 2 bases, 9 bases remained unmatched. CDR3 nucleotide sequence: TGTGCCACCGGACTAGCGGGAGGGCATTTAACCTACAATGAGCAGTTCTTC. Translating gives CATGLAGGHLTYNEQFF.

The rearrangement joins TRBV2 to TRBJ1-5; weak D call: TRBD1 (6 bases). Trimming pared 6 bases from V and 0 bases from J, leaving 12 bases between. CDR3 length: 15 residues. Per germline, CDR1 SNHLY and CDR2 FYNNEI. The CDR3 loop reads CASRQGTYSNQPQHF. In nucleotides, the CDR3 is TGTGCCAGCAGGCAGGGGACATATAGCAATCAGCCCCAGCATTTT.